Described below is a single T cell receptor beta chain sequence and its context. Its target is unknown. Physicians reached a diagnosis by relying on clinical symptoms, serum thyroxine, TRAb, thyroid ultrasound and orbital computed tomography. These data come from a study of Graves' ophthalmopathy and Graves' hyperthyroidism. Amplification from RNA transcripts yielded the TCR beta CDR3 regions. First-round RT-PCR used HTBI primers; second-round multiplex PCR followed. A single record per CDR3 protein comes from TCRdb applying MiXCR to the multiplex PCR reads. The table has 580,000 or so distinct CDR3 sequences, approximately 37% seen once; the top ten hold roughly 4%. Study-level results: The majority of expanded thyroid clonotypes above 0.001 frequency also occurred in blood.

This CDR3 contains 15 residues. Trimming removed 5 bases from V and 0 bases from J, with 11 bases in between. V is TRBV12-3 or TRBV12-4 and J is TRBJ2-1, with TRBD1 as a possible D gene (6 bases). Sequencing was carried out using peripheral blood or thyroid tissue (not recorded which). The TCR sequence derives from an adult man with Graves' hyperthyroidism. The CDR3, as DNA: TGTGCCAGCAGTAAGACAGGTAGCTCCTACAATGAGCAGTTCTTC. Its translation: CASSKTGSSYNEQFF.